The 32 T cell receptor beta chains presented below share a single source sample, sequenced in a study of blood T cell repertoires in COVID-19. Method: immunoSEQ multiplex PCR; TCRdb's copy keeps in-frame clones and lacks some. The sample includes 250,000 to 300,000 clones, about nine tenths seen only once; the top ten take about 2%. The source material was PBMCs or T cells enriched from blood (not recorded which). These receptors came from a woman aged 55-75 years who had recovered from COVID-19.

This chain uses TRBV9 with TRBJ2-6; 10 bases are a match to TRBD2. The CDR3 sequence is 17 residues long. Germline V CDR1 and CDR2: SGDLS, YYNGEE. The trim removed 1 base at V and 0 bases at J, leaving 1 base unmatched. CDR3 protein: CASSVLAGVSGANVLTF. In DNA, the CDR3 is TGTGCCAGCAGCGTACTAGCGGGGGTCTCTGGGGCCAACGTCCTGACTTTC.

The rearrangement joins TRBV12-3 or TRBV12-4 to TRBJ1-1, with D perhaps TRBD1 (6 bases). The CDR3 length is 13 residues. V dropped 3 bases and J dropped 6 bases, with 11 bases sitting between them. CDR3 residues: CASSFHREAEAFF. The CDR3 bases are TGTGCCAGCAGTTTTCACAGGGAAGCTGAAGCTTTCTTT.

The chain carries TRBV6-2 or TRBV6-3 and TRBJ1-1; possibly TRBD1 for D (6 bases). Trimming shortened V by 0 bases and J by 7 bases, and 12 bases separated the two germline ends. Germline values: CDR1 MNHEY, CDR2 SVGEGT. The CDR3 is 14 residues long. CDR3: CASSYSDRTGEAFF. In nucleotides, the CDR3 is TGTGCCAGCAGTTACTCTGACAGGACCGGTGAAGCTTTCTTT.

This chain uses TRBV6-5 with TRBJ1-2; 7 bases are shared with TRBD1. Germline loops: CDR1 MNHEY, CDR2 SVGAGI. This CDR3 has 12 amino acids. The V segment lost 10 bases and the J segment 4 bases; nucleotides outside the gene matches: 6. The CDR3, as DNA: TGTGCCACCAAGGGGGCGCCCTATGGCTACACCTTC. Its translation is CATKGAPYGYTF.

The genes are TRBV10-3 and TRBJ2-3; 7 bases map to TRBD1. From germline, CDR1 is ENHRY and CDR2 SYGVKD. V lost 9 bases, J lost 4 bases, and 10 bases stayed unmatched. The CDR3 totals 14 residues. The CDR3 nucleotides are TGTGCCATAAGCAGCGGTACAGGGGCAGATACGCAGTATTTT. This codes for CAISSGTGADTQYF.

DNA for the CDR3: TGTGCAAGTCGCTTAATGGGGACTAGCGGGAGGGGAGATCCTTCGGATGAGCAGTTCTTC. Translation gives CASRLMGTSGRGDPSDEQFF. The chain has TRBV12-2 and TRBJ2-1; the table gives TRBD2 as D, unverified against the DNA. TRBV12-2 is a pseudogene locus. The CDR3 loop spans 20 amino acids.

V is TRBV6-5 and J is TRBJ2-7, with a weak D call TRBD2 (6 bases). The ends were cut back, 5 bases at V and 6 bases at J, with 17 bases in the middle. This CDR3 is 14 amino acids long. The germline V gene has CDR1 MNHEY and CDR2 SVGAGI. The CDR3 DNA is TGTGCCAGCAGTCCGACTAGGACTCTTGGCGAGCAGTACTTC. Amino acid sequence: CASSPTRTLGEQYF.

The chain uses TRBV19 and TRBJ1-2; 9 positions match TRBD1. Germline-derived CDR1 and CDR2 are LNHDA and SQIVND (reference sequence). Trimming removed 7 bases from V and 5 bases from J; junction bases left unmatched: 14. The CDR3 length is 16 residues. CDR3 amino acids: CASNQQGARSGYGYTF. The CDR3 DNA follows: TGTGCCAGTAACCAACAGGGGGCGAGGAGTGGTTATGGCTACACCTTC. Full variable domain (rest looked up from reference TRBV19 and TRBJ1-2): DGGITQSPKYLFRKEGQNVTLSCEQNLNHDAMYWYRQDPGQGLRLIYYSQIVNDFQKGDIAEGYSVSREKKESFPLTVTSAQKNPTAFYLCASNQQGARSGYGYTFGSGTRLTVV.

This clone came up a few times. V and J are TRBV24-1 and TRBJ2-7; TRBD1 matches at 7 bases. V trimming: 4 bases; J trimming: 4 bases; junction bases outside the gene matches: 6. This CDR3 has 14 residues. Germline V gene sequence: CDR1 KGHDR, CDR2 SFDVKD. The DNA for the CDR3 is TGTGCCACCAGTGACAAGGGGACAGATTACGAGCAGTACTTC. Protein: CATSDKGTDYEQYF.

J is TRBJ2-7 and V is TRBV14, with unresolved D. This CDR3 contains 15 residues. From germline, CDR1 is SGHDN and CDR2 FVKESK. Trimming left V 1 base short and J 3 bases short, with 13 bases between. The CDR3 sequence: CASSQVLRSHYEQYF. CDR3 DNA: TGTGCCAGCAGCCAAGTTCTGCGGAGCCACTACGAGCAGTACTTC.

The chain couples TRBV10-3 to TRBJ2-3; 9 bases are shared with TRBD2. This CDR3 is built from 17 residues. The V and J ends lost 3 bases and 5 bases, in that order; junction bases with no gene match: 12. Germline V gene data show CDR1 as ENHRY and CDR2 as SYGVKD. The CDR3 coding sequence is TGTGCCATCAGTGATATACCCGTGGGTAGCGGGAGAGATACGCAGTATTTT. This codes for CAISDIPVGSGRDTQYF.

The chain links TRBV18 to TRBJ1-1; D call uncertain. This CDR3 contains 16 residues. Germline V gene lookup returns CDR1 KGHSH and CDR2 LQKENI. V was pared by 4 bases and J by 0 bases, with 15 bases between. CDR3 region: CASSLSGGSMNTEAFF. The CDR3 DNA reads TGTGCCAGCTCACTGTCGGGAGGGAGCATGAACACTGAAGCTTTCTTT.

The J gene is TRBJ1-5, the V gene TRBV9, with TRBD1 identical over 8 bases. The CDR3 has 14 amino acids. Trimming at V came to 3 bases and at J to 6 bases, leaving 5 bases not matched to a gene. The germline CDR1 and CDR2 sequences are SGDLS and YYNGEE. DNA for the CDR3: TGTGCCAGCAGCGCGACAGGGGTTGCTCAGCCCCAGCATTTT. Translated: CASSATGVAQPQHF.

The rearrangement uses TRBV18 and TRBJ1-5; no definite D call. CDR1 KGHSH and CDR2 LQKENI come from the germline V gene. The ends were cut back, 4 bases at V and 9 bases at J, with 10 bases in the middle. The CDR3 covers 12 residues. DNA for the CDR3: TGTGCCAGCTCACGGGAGCGGGGGCCCCAGCATTTT. Amino acids: CASSRERGPQHF.

This chain links TRBV5-3 with TRBJ1-5; D gene uncertain. TRBV5-3 is identified as an open reading frame with a role that is uncertain. This CDR3 contains 13 residues. The ends were cut back, 5 bases at V and 9 bases at J, with 15 bases in the middle. The CDR3 is CARSPVPKWPQHF. The CDR3 bases are TGTGCCAGAAGTCCAGTCCCGAAGTGGCCCCAGCATTTT.

The rearrangement links TRBV7-9 to TRBJ1-2, with D possibly matching TRBD1 (5 bases). The CDR3 is 14 residues long. Per the germline V gene, CDR1 is SEHNR and CDR2 is FQNEAQ (reference sequence). The germline V and J ends were trimmed by 7 bases and 8 bases, with 20 bases remaining between them. This chain's CDR3 is CASTIRGLKEGYTF. The DNA of the CDR3 is TGTGCCAGCACCATACGGGGGTTAAAGGAGGGCTACACCTTC.

This clone was counted once. J is TRBJ1-2 and V is TRBV7-9; tentatively, D is TRBD1 (5 bases). Germline V gene sequence: CDR1 SEHNR, CDR2 FQNEAQ (reference sequence). Trimming removed 1 base at V and 7 bases at J, with 10 bases between. The CDR3 has 13 amino acids. CDR3 in DNA: TGTGCCAGCAGCTTAGTTCGGGGGGGTGGCTACACCTTC. This codes for CASSLVRGGGYTF. Based on the CDR3 plus reference TRBV7-9 and TRBJ1-2, the full variable domain is DTGVSQNPRHKITKRGQNVTFRCDPISEHNRLYWYRQTLGQGPEFLTYFQNEAQLEKSRLLSDRFSAERPKGSFSTLEIQRTEQGDSAMYLCASSLVRGGGYTFGSGTRLTVV.

The genes are TRBV5-1 and TRBJ2-1; TRBD1 is a possible D gene (5 bases). V lost 0 bases to trimming and J lost 3 bases, with 13 bases between them. The CDR3 is 16 amino acids. Germline CDR1 reads SGHRS; CDR2 reads YFSETQ. The CDR3 spells CASSLAARVDYNEQFF. CDR3 DNA: TGCGCCAGCAGCTTGGCCGCCAGGGTGGACTACAATGAGCAGTTCTTC.

V gene TRBV28 combines with J gene TRBJ1-5, with 7 bases matching TRBD1. The V gene's germline CDR1 is MDHEN and CDR2 SYDVKM. With V trimmed by 5 bases and J by 11 bases, 12 bases remained unmatched. This CDR3 spans 14 amino acids. DNA for the CDR3: TGTGCCAGCAGTCCCCAAACAGGGGCCCCAGCCCAGCATTTT. Translation: CASSPQTGAPAQHF.

The gene calls are TRBV3-1 (or the pseudogene TRBV3-2) and TRBJ2-1; D call uncertain. Germline assignment: CDR1 LGHDT and CDR2 YNNKEL (reference sequence). V lost 4 bases and J 7 bases, leaving 5 bases between the germline ends. The CDR3 totals 11 residues. This chain's CDR3 is CASSRGNEQFF. CDR3 sequence (DNA): TGTGCCAGCAGCCGCGGAAATGAGCAGTTCTTC.

The rearrangement uses TRBV24-1 and TRBJ1-1; TRBD1 matches 9 bases. Germline loops: CDR1 KGHDR, CDR2 SFDVKD. Trimming removed 3 bases from V and 6 bases from J; junction bases left unmatched: 7. This CDR3 comprises 15 residues. This chain's CDR3 is CATSDPSTGGSEAFF. The DNA of the CDR3 is TGTGCCACCAGTGATCCTTCGACAGGGGGGTCTGAAGCTTTCTTT.

The chain couples TRBV5-1 to TRBJ2-5, with unresolved D. Between the trimmed V and J ends, which lost 0 bases and 0 bases, there was a span of 6 bases. This CDR3 has 14 amino acids. Germline V CDR1 and CDR2: SGHRS, YFSETQ. This chain's CDR3 is CASSLVDNQETQYF. DNA for the CDR3: TGCGCCAGCAGCTTGGTAGATAACCAAGAGACCCAGTACTTC.

This rearrangement joins TRBV5-1 to TRBJ1-1; weak D call: TRBD1 (6 bases). The V end was cut by 8 bases, the J end by 4 bases, with 18 bases between. From germline, CDR1 is SGHRS and CDR2 YFSETQ. This CDR3 is 14 amino acids long. CDR3 in amino acids: CASKTMDSSTEAFF. The CDR3 DNA follows: TGCGCCAGTAAGACCATGGACAGCAGCACTGAAGCTTTCTTT. The full variable domain, completed using reference TRBV5-1 and TRBJ1-1, is KAGVTQTPRYLIKTRGQQVTLSCSPISGHRSVSWYQQTPGQGLQFLFEYFSETQRNKGNFPGRFSGRQFSNSRSEMNVSTLELGDSALYLCASKTMDSSTEAFFGQGTRLTVV.

The chain links TRBV7-2 to TRBJ2-3; perhaps TRBD2 as D (6 bases). V lost 5 bases to trimming and J lost 3 bases, with 12 bases between them. The CDR3 has 14 residues. Germline loops: CDR1 SGHTA, CDR2 FQGNSA. CDR3 residues: CASSTYLATDTQYF. The CDR3 DNA reads TGTGCCAGCAGCACCTACCTAGCGACAGATACGCAGTATTTT.

The chain carries TRBV3-1 (or the pseudogene TRBV3-2) and TRBJ2-5; tentatively, D is TRBD1 (7 bases). CDR1 LGHDT and CDR2 YNNKEL come from the germline V gene (reference sequence). V shed 11 bases and J shed 3 bases, with 13 bases lying between them. The CDR3 loop spans 12 amino acids. The CDR3 sequence is CAAGGLEETQYF. CDR3 nucleotides: TGTGCCGCAGGGGGGCTGGAAGAGACCCAGTACTTC.

CDR3 sequence: CASSLRAVKEQFF. For the CDR3, the DNA is TGTGCCAGCAGTTTACGCGCGGTTAAAGAGCAGTTCTTC. This chain joins TRBV28 and TRBJ2-1; no firm D call. Germline V lookup: CDR1 MDHEN, CDR2 SYDVKM. This CDR3 is 13 amino acids long. The V end was cut by 2 bases, the J end by 10 bases, with 12 bases between.

J is TRBJ1-1 and V is TRBV4-1; D gene uncertain. Germline lookup yields CDR1 MGHRA and CDR2 YSYEKL. V was pared by 0 bases and J by 4 bases, with 9 bases between. The CDR3 covers 14 residues. The CDR3 here is CASSQERFGTEAFF. CDR3 DNA sequence: TGCGCCAGCAGCCAAGAGCGGTTTGGCACTGAAGCTTTCTTT.

The rearrangement joins TRBV24-1 to TRBJ2-7; D is possibly TRBD2 (6 bases). The CDR3 spans 13 residues. Germline V CDR1 and CDR2: KGHDR, SFDVKD. The germline V and J ends were trimmed by 4 bases and 9 bases, with 15 bases remaining between them. Here the CDR3 reads CATSDLGKGGQYF. The DNA of the CDR3 is TGTGCCACCAGTGACCTCGGAAAGGGAGGGCAGTACTTC.

The chain combines TRBV5-1 with TRBJ2-6, with D possibly matching TRBD1 (6 bases). In germline, CDR1 is SGHRS, CDR2 YFSETQ. The CDR3 has 17 amino acids. V lost 2 bases and J lost 0, with 12 bases in between. CDR3 nucleotide sequence: TGCGCCAGCAGCTTAGGGGGAGACGTCTCTGGGGCCAACGTCCTGACTTTC. It specifies CASSLGGDVSGANVLTF.

The V and J genes are TRBV6-4 and TRBJ2-7, with 9 bases fitting TRBD2. The CDR3 is 15 residues long. V was pared by 4 bases and J by 2 bases, with 6 bases of the junction left unmatched. Germline loops: CDR1 MRHNA, CDR2 SNTAGT. The DNA for the CDR3 is TGTGCCAGCAGTGGTGCTAGCGGGATCCCCTACGAGCAGTACTTC. Its protein product is CASSGASGIPYEQYF.

The chain employs TRBV12-3 or TRBV12-4 and TRBJ2-7; the D gene is possibly TRBD2 (5 bases). Trimming pared 1 base from V and 7 bases from J, leaving 11 bases between. The CDR3 has 13 residues. The CDR3 DNA reads as TGTGCCAGCAGTTTAGGAGCGGTGGGGGAGCAGTACTTC. It yields the protein CASSLGAVGEQYF.

V is TRBV27 and J is TRBJ1-5; unclear D gene. The CDR3 loop spans 16 amino acids. From germline, CDR1 is MNHEY and CDR2 SMNVEV (reference sequence). V was shortened by 3 bases and J by 6 bases, with 18 bases between the two germline ends. DNA of the CDR3: TGTGCCAGCAGTTTCTCCGCAGGATTTACCAGTCAGCCCCAGCATTTT. Amino acids: CASSFSAGFTSQPQHF.